This is a list of T cell receptor beta chains from one sample in a study of T cell responses to AZD1222 COVID-19 vaccine. Using immunoSEQ multiplex PCR, the repertoire was profiled, and TCRdb retains in-frame clones only, with some absent. The sample includes fewer than 45,000 clones, 70% to 90% of them seen just once. The material sequenced was peripheral blood, taken on day 0 of AZD1222 vaccination. These receptors were collected from an adult in good health. CDR3s include the opening cysteine and the closing phenylalanine or tryptophan. The D gene is left open where the match is weak. For some rows the clone size is stated as once, few or many, or as a class when expanded; others skip it.

-	TRBV4-2	TRBD1	TRBJ2-2	TGTGCCAGCAGCTACCGGACAGGGAGTACGAACACCGGGGAGCTGTTTTTT	CASSYRTGSTNTGELFF
-	TRBV6-5	TRBD1	TRBJ2-1	TGTGCCAGCAGTCCACAGGGGGCCGGTGAGCAGTTCTTC	CASSPQGAGEQFF
-	TRBV29-1	-	TRBJ2-7	TGCAGCGTTGAAAGAGACAACTCCTACGAGCAGTACTTC	CSVERDNSYEQYF
-	TRBV19	TRBD1	TRBJ2-7	TGTGCCAGCAACCCATCGACAGGGAGCTCCTACGAGCAGTACTTC	CASNPSTGSSYEQYF
few	TRBV10-3	TRBD1	TRBJ2-7	TGTGCCATCAATGGACAGGGAGTGGACGAGCAGTACTTC	CAINGQGVDEQYF
few	TRBV27	-	TRBJ1-2	TGTGCCAGCAGTCCCAGATGGGGGAGGGGTGGCTACACCTTC	CASSPRWGRGGYTF
-	TRBV18	-	TRBJ2-7	TGTGCCAGCTCACCCCCCGGGGTTCTGGCTTTGGAGCAGTACTTC	CASSPPGVLALEQYF
few	TRBV6-5	-	TRBJ2-2	TGTGCCAGCAGGGTGACAGACCCGAACACCGGGGAGCTGTTTTTT	CASRVTDPNTGELFF
once	TRBV15	-	TRBJ1-1	TGTGCCACCAGCAGAACTCGGGGGCGAGGAGCTTTCTTT	CATSRTRGRGAFF
once	TRBV2	-	TRBJ1-1	TGTGCCAGCAGTGAATACGGAATGACTGAAGCTTTCTTT	CASSEYGMTEAFF
-	TRBV29-1	-	TRBJ2-5	TGCAGCGTTGTCTTTTTGTACCAAGAGACCCAGTACTTC	CSVVFLYQETQYF
-	TRBV18	-	TRBJ2-3	TGTGCCAGCTCACCACCGGCCCCTCGTACGCAGTATTTT	CASSPPAPRTQYF
-	TRBV23-1	-	TRBJ1-6	TGCGCCAGCAGTCAATCACACGGAGAAGAATCCTATAATTCACCCCTCCACTTT	CASSQSHGEESYNSPLHF
-	TRBV25-1	-	TRBJ2-5	TGTGCCAGCAGACAGGAAGAAGAGACCCAGTACTTC	CASRQEEETQYF
-	TRBV25-1	TRBD1	TRBJ2-1	TGTGCCAGCAGTGAAGGGGGACAGGACTACAATGAGCAGTTCTTC	CASSEGGQDYNEQFF
-	TRBV6-2/TRBV6-3	TRBD2	TRBJ2-3	TGTGCCAGCAGTTACCCAACTAGCGGGGCCTTT	CASSYPTSGAF
-	TRBV7-2	-	TRBJ1-2	TGTGCCAGCAGCTTAGGACTGAACTATGGCTACACCTTC	CASSLGLNYGYTF
-	TRBV2	-	TRBJ1-5	TGTGCCAGCAGTCCCGGGACGGGAGGACAGCCCCAGCATTTT	CASSPGTGGQPQHF
-	TRBV10-1	-	TRBJ2-7	TGCGCCAGCAGTGAGTGGGAGGAAGTATTCGACGAGCAGTACTTC	CASSEWEEVFDEQYF
-	TRBV4-1	-	TRBJ2-1	TGCGCCAGCAGTCAAGCGGTCCTAGGGAGCAATGAGCAGTTCTTC	CASSQAVLGSNEQFF
-	TRBV28	-	TRBJ1-1	TGTGCCAGCGGAGGGGGGGGAGAGATGAACACTGAAGCTTTCTTT	CASGGGGEMNTEAFF
-	TRBV28	-	TRBJ2-5	TGTGCCAGCAGTTTTGTAGCGCCTCGGGAGACCCAGTACTTC	CASSFVAPRETQYF
-	TRBV29-1	-	TRBJ2-2	TGCAGCGGCAGGGGAGTGGCCGGGGAGCTGTTTTTT	CSGRGVAGELFF
-	TRBV27	TRBD1	TRBJ2-7	TGTGCCAGCAGTTTAGGGACAGGGGCCTACGAGCAGTACTTC	CASSLGTGAYEQYF
-	TRBV2	TRBD1	TRBJ1-4	TGTGCCAGCAGTGAACGACAGGGGAGAGCTAATGAGCCTTCCTTTTTT	CASSERQGRANEPSFF
-	TRBV12-3/TRBV12-4	-	TRBJ2-2	TGTGCCAGCAGTTTGGGGAATCCGGGGGAGCTGTTTTTT	CASSLGNPGELFF
-	TRBV3-1/TRBV3-2	-	TRBJ2-3	TGTGCCAGCAGCCTATCCTCTGCGGATACGCAGTATTTT	CASSLSSADTQYF
-	TRBV6-5	-	TRBJ2-2	TGTGCCAGCAGTTACTCGGGGAACACCGGGGAGCTGTTTTTT	CASSYSGNTGELFF
-	TRBV7-1	TRBD1	TRBJ2-6	TGTGCCAGCAGCCAGGGGGTCACGAGGACAAGTCGGGCCAACGTCCTGACTTTC	CASSQGVTRTSRANVLTF
-	TRBV29-1	-	TRBJ2-1	TGCAGCGTTGGAGTGGGAGGAGGGGACTACAATGAGCAGTTCTTC	CSVGVGGGDYNEQFF
-	TRBV7-3	TRBD1	TRBJ1-3	TGTGCCAGACGAGAGGGGACAGGGTGTCAAGACTCTGGAAACACCATATATTTT	CARREGTGCQDSGNTIYF
once	TRBV19	-	TRBJ1-1	TGTGCCAGTAGTATCGCCGACAGAAACACTGAAGCTTTCTTT	CASSIADRNTEAFF
large	TRBV25-1	-	TRBJ1-5	TGTGCCAGCAGTGATCTGGGCAACAATCAGCCCCAGCATTTT	CASSDLGNNQPQHF
-	TRBV29-1	TRBD1	TRBJ1-2	TGCAGCGTATCCGGGACAGCCTATGGCTACACCTTC	CSVSGTAYGYTF
-	TRBV5-4	-	TRBJ1-2	TGTGCCAGCAGCTCCCTTATGGACAGCTTAAGGGGCTACACCTTC	CASSSLMDSLRGYTF
-	TRBV6-4	TRBD2	TRBJ2-3	TGTGCCAGCAGTGACGCTAGCGGGGGTGCAGATACGCAGTATTTT	CASSDASGGADTQYF
-	TRBV18	TRBD2	TRBJ2-1	TGTGCCAGCTCACCACCGTCCCTAGCGGGGGGATATGAGCAGTTCTTC	CASSPPSLAGGYEQFF
-	TRBV28	-	TRBJ2-7	TGTGCCAGCAGTTTCGTTAGATACGAGCAGTACTTC	CASSFVRYEQYF
-	TRBV12-2	-	TRBJ1-5	TGTGCAAGTCGCCCCGGTTCGGGACATAGCAATCAGCCCCAGCATTTT	CASRPGSGHSNQPQHF
-	TRBV5-1	-	TRBJ2-1	TGCGCCAGCAGCACCCACAATGAGCAGTTCTTC	CASSTHNEQFF
-	TRBV4-1	-	TRBJ2-7	TGCGCCAGCAGCCAAGAGCGTCGGGCAGACTTCTACGAGCAGTACTTC	CASSQERRADFYEQYF
once	TRBV2	-	TRBJ1-2	TGTGCCAGACGCGACAGCCTATATGGCTACACCTTC	CARRDSLYGYTF
-	TRBV5-5	-	TRBJ1-2	TGTGCCAGCAGCTTGGATCGGGCAGTCGACCGGGGCTACACCTTC	CASSLDRAVDRGYTF
-	TRBV15	-	TRBJ2-2	TGTGCCACCAGCAAATCCGGGAGTCCGAACACCGGGGAGCTGTTTTTT	CATSKSGSPNTGELFF
once	TRBV5-1	TRBD2	TRBJ2-7	TGCGCCAGCAGCCCCTCGGGAGGCCTTGCCTACGAGCAGTACTTC	CASSPSGGLAYEQYF
-	TRBV5-1	-	TRBJ1-1	TGCGCCAGCAGCCTGGTAGGGACGAAGAACACTGAAGCTTTCTTT	CASSLVGTKNTEAFF
-	TRBV28	-	TRBJ1-6	TGTGCCAGCAGGTCCCGGGACCCTAATTCACCCCTCCACTTT	CASRSRDPNSPLHF
-	TRBV6-5	-	TRBJ2-7	TGTGCCAGCAGTTACAACCCAGGGGACGAGCAGTACTTC	CASSYNPGDEQYF
-	TRBV6-5	-	TRBJ2-2	TGTGCCAGCAGGGTTATGGAAACCGGGGAGCTGTTTTTT	CASRVMETGELFF
few	TRBV19	-	TRBJ1-5	TGTGCCAGTATGGGGGGAAGCGCCCGCAGGATGAGCAATCAGCCCCAGCATTTT	CASMGGSARRMSNQPQHF
-	TRBV6-5	-	TRBJ1-5	TGTGCCAGCAGCAACAGAGGCAATCAGCCCCAGCATTTT	CASSNRGNQPQHF
-	TRBV9	TRBD2	TRBJ2-7	TGTGCCAGCAGCCCCTCGTGGGTAGCGGGGTCCTACGAGCAGTACTTC	CASSPSWVAGSYEQYF
-	TRBV5-1	TRBD1	TRBJ2-5	TGCGCCAGCAGCTTACCGACAGGGGCGGGTCAAGAGACCCAGTACTTC	CASSLPTGAGQETQYF
-	TRBV18	-	TRBJ1-1	TGTGCCAGCTCACCACCGATAGGGACTGAAGCTTTCTTT	CASSPPIGTEAFF